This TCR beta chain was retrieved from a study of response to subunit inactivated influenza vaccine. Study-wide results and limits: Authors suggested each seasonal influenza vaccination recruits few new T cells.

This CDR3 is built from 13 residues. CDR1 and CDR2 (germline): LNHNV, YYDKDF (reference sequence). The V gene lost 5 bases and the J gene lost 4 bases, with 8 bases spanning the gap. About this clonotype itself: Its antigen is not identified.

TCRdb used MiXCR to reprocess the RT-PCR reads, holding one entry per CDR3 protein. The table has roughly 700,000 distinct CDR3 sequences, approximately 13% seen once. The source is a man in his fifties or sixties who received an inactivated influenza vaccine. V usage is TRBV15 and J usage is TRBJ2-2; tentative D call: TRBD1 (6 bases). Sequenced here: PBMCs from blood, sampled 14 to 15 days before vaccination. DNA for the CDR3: TGTGCCACCAGCCAGGGGACCACCGGGGAGCTGTTTTTT. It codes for CATSQGTTGELFF.